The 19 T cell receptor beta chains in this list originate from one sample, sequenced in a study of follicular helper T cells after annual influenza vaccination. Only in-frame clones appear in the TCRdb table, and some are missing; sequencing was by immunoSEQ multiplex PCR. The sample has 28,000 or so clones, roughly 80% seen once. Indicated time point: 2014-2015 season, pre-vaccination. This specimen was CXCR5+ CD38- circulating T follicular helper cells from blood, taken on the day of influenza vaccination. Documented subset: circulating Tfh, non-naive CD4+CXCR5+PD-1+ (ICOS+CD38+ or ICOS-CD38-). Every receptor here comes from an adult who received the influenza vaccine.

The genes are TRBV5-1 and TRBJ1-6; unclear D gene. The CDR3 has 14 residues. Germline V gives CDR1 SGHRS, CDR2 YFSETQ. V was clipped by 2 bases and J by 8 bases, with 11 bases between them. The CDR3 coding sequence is TGCGCCAGCAGCTTAAGGAGAGAGGATTCACCCCTCCACTTT. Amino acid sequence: CASSLRREDSPLHF.

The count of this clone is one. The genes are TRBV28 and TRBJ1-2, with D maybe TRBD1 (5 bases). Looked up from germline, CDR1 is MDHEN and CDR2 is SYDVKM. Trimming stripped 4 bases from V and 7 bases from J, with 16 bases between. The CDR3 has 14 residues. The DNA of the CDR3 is TGTGCCAGCAGTTGGGGAGGGAGGGGAGGTGGCTACACCTTC. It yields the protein CASSWGGRGGGYTF.

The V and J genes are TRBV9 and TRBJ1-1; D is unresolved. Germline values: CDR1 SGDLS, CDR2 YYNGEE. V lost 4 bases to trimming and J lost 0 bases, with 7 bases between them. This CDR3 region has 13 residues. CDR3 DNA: TGTGCCAGCAGCTTTAGCCTGAACACTGAAGCTTTCTTT. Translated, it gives CASSFSLNTEAFF.

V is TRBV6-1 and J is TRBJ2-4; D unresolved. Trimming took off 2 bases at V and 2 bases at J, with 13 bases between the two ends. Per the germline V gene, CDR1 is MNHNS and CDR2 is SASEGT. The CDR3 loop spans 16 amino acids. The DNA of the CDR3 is TGTGCCAGCAGTGAACCTCGGTCCGGGTCCAAAAACATTCAGTACTTC. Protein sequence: CASSEPRSGSKNIQYF.

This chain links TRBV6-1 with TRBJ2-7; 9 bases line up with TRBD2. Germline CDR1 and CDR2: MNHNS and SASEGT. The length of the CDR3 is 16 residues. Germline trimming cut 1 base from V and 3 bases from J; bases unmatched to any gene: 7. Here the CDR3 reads CASSEGASGAFYEQYF. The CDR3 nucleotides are TGTGCCAGCAGTGAAGGGGCTAGCGGGGCCTTCTACGAGCAGTACTTC.

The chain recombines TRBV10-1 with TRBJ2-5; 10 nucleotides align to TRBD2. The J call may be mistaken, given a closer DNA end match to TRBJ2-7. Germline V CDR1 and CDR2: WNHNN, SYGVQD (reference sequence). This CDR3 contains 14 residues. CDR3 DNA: TGCGCCAGCAGTCCTAGCGGGGGCCTACACGAGCAGTACTTC. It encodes CASSPSGGLHEQYF.

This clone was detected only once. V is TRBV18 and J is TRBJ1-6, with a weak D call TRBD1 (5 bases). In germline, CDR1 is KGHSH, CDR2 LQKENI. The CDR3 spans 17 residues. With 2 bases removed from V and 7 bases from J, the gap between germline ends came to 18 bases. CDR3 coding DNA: TGTGCCAGCTCACCAGGCTCCCCGACAGTGAGGAATTCACCCCTCCACTTT. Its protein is CASSPGSPTVRNSPLHF. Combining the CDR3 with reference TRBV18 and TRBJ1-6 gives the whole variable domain NAGVMQNPRHLVRRRGQEARLRCSPMKGHSHVYWYRQLPEEGLKFMVYLQKENIIDESGMPKERFSAEFPKEGPSILRIQQVVRGDSAAYFCASSPGSPTVRNSPLHFGNGTRLTVT.

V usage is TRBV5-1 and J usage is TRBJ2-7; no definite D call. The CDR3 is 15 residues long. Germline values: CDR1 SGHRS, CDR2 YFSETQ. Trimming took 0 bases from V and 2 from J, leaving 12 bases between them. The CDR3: CASSLGAANAYEQYF. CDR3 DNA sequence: TGCGCCAGCAGCTTGGGGGCAGCTAATGCCTACGAGCAGTACTTC.

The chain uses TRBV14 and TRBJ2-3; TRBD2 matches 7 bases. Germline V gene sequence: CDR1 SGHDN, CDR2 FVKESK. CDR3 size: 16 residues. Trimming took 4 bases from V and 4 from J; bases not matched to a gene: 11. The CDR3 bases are TGTGCCAGCAGCCTTGGTAGGCGGGCGGGGGCAGATACGCAGTATTTT. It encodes CASSLGRRAGADTQYF.

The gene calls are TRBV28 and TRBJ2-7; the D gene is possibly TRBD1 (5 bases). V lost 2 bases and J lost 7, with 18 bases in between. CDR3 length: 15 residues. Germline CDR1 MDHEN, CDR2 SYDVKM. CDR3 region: CASSLAQGRAQEQYF. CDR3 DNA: TGTGCCAGCAGTTTAGCCCAGGGCAGGGCGCAAGAGCAGTACTTC. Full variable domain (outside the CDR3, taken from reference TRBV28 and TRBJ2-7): DVKVTQSSRYLVKRTGEKVFLECVQDMDHENMFWYRQDPGLGLRLIYFSYDVKMKEKGDIPEGYSVSREKKERFSLILESASTNQTSMYLCASSLAQGRAQEQYFGPGTRLTVT.

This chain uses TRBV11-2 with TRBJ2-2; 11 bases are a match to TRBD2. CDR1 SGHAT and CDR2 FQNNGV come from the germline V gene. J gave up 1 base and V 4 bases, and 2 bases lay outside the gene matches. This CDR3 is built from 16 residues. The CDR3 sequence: CASSSGLAGNTGELFF. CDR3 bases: TGTGCCAGCAGCTCAGGACTAGCGGGGAACACCGGGGAGCTGTTTTTT.

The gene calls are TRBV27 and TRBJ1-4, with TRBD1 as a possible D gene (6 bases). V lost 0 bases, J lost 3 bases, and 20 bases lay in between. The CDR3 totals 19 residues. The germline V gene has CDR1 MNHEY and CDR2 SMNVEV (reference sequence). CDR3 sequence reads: CASSLSWGRGAVANEKLFF. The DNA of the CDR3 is TGTGCCAGCAGTTTATCTTGGGGACGGGGGGCGGTGGCTAATGAAAAACTGTTTTTT.

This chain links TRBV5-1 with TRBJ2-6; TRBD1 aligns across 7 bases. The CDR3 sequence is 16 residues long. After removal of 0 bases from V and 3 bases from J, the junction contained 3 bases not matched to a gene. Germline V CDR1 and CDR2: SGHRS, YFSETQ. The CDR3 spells CASSLGQGGGANVLTF. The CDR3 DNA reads TGCGCCAGCAGCTTGGGACAGGGCGGTGGGGCCAACGTCCTGACTTTC.

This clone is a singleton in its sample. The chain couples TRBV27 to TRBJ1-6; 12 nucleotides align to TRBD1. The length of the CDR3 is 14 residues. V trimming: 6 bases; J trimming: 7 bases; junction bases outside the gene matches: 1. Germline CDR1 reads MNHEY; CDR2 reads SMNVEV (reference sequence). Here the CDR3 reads CASRGQGANSPLHF. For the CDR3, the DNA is TGTGCCAGCAGGGGACAGGGGGCGAATTCACCCCTCCACTTT.

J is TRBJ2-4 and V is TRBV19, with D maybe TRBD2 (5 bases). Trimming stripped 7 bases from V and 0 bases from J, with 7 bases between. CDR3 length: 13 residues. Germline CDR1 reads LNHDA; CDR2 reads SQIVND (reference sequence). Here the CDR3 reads CASKDLAKNIQYF. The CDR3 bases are TGTGCCAGTAAGGACTTAGCCAAAAACATTCAGTACTTC. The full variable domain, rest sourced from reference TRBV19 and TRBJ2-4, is DGGITQSPKYLFRKEGQNVTLSCEQNLNHDAMYWYRQDPGQGLRLIYYSQIVNDFQKGDIAEGYSVSREKKESFPLTVTSAQKNPTAFYLCASKDLAKNIQYFGAGTRLSVL.

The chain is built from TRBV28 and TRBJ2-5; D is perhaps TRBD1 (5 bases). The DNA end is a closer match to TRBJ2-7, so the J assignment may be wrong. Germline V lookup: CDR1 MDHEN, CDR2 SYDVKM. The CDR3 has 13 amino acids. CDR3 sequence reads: CASSSLDNYEQYF. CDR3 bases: TGTGCCAGCAGTTCCCTGGACAACTACGAGCAGTACTTC.

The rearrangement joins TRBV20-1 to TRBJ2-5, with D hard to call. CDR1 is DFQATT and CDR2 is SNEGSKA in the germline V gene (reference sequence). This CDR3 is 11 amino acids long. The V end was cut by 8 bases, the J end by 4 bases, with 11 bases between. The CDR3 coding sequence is TGCAGTTTCAAGCGTTCAGAGACCCAGTACTTC. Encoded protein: CSFKRSETQYF.

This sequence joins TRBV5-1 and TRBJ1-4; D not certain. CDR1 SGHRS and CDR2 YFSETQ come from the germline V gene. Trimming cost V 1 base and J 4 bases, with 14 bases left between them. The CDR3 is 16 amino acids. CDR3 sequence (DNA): TGCGCCAGCAGCTTGACCTCAGGAACGTATAATGAAAAACTGTTTTTT. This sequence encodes CASSLTSGTYNEKLFF.

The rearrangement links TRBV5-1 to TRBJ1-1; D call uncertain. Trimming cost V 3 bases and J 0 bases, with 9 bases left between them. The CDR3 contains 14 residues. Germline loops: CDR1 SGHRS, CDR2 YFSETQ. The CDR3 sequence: CASSSSGVNTEAFF. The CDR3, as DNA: TGCGCCAGCAGCTCCTCCGGGGTGAACACTGAAGCTTTCTTT.